This TCR beta chain emerged from a study of T-cell memory formation after mild COVID-19. Trimming cost V 1 base and J 9 bases, with 10 bases left between them. From germline, CDR1 is GTSNPN and CDR2 SVGIG (reference sequence). CDR3 length equals 12 residues. TCRdb processed the 5' RACE reads anew with MiXCR; each CDR3 protein has one entry. In the table there are 400,000 or so distinct CDR3 sequences, over 20% of which are singletons. This clonotype came up a few times. The TCR sequence derives from an adult woman who had mild COVID-19 (a few samples of this study predate the infection). Cell type and time point are not known. The chain combines TRBV30 with TRBJ2-1; D possibly corresponds to TRBD1 (5 bases). Sequences were obtained from PBMCs or a T cell subset sorted from them (not recorded which). CDR3 residues: CAWSGQFIEQFF. The DNA for the CDR3 is TGTGCCTGGAGTGGACAGTTCATTGAGCAGTTCTTC.